This section outlines one TCR beta chain sequence together with its context. Its cognate antigen is unknown. This sample stems from a study of T cell responses to AZD1222 COVID-19 vaccine. Background on the study: Timing groups of about 4 and about 12 weeks for second doses were pooled. Points from the study as a whole: Possibly, clonal diversity was underestimated; donors were largely white British and included more females. Seropositive AZD1222 recipients at baseline numbered only six or seven.

The method was immunoSEQ multiplex PCR; TCRdb's version includes in-frame clones alone and lacks a portion of them. The sample has 90,000 to 130,000 clones, less than 90% seen once; the top ten hold about 1.6%. Germline V gene lookup returns CDR1 GTSNPN and CDR2 SVGIG (reference sequence). With 7 bases removed from V and 3 bases from J, the gap between germline ends came to 10 bases. The CDR3 covers 11 residues. The J gene is TRBJ2-7, the V gene TRBV30, with a possible D match to TRBD2 (5 bases). Sequences were derived from peripheral blood, sampled on day 0 of AZD1222 vaccination. The receptor was isolated from an adult in good health. The CDR3 DNA reads TGTGCCTTAATTGAGGGCTACGAGCAGTACTTC. Its protein is CALIEGYEQYF. Combining the CDR3 with reference TRBV30 and TRBJ2-7 gives the whole variable domain SQTIHQWPATLVQPVGSPLSLECTVEGTSNPNLYWYRQAAGRGLQLLFYSVGIGQISSEVPQNLSASRPQDRQFILSSKKLLLSDSGFYLCALIEGYEQYFGPGTRLTVT.